This T cell receptor beta chain was sequenced during a study of vaccination and CD4 T cells after COVID-19. Specified treatment: approximately 9-day PBMC culture with coronavirus spike peptide pools or control peptides (ViraFEST assay). This clonotype was seen a handful of times. Its antigen is as yet unknown. The Oncomine TCR Beta short-read assay generated sequence data from the DNA of cultured CD4+ T cells. TCRdb analysed the PCR reads with MiXCR anew, one entry per CDR3 protein. The table lists 20,000 to 25,000 distinct CDR3 sequences, about 61% of them singletons. The junction had 11 bases not matched to a gene; V was cut back by 5 bases and J by 4 bases. The CDR3 contains 15 residues. Germline lookup yields CDR1 SGHTA and CDR2 FQGNSA.

The clonotype was recovered from a human donor who received a COVID-19 vaccine. The chain is built from TRBV7-2 and TRBJ2-7, with TRBD2 matching over 7 bases. Sequenced here: CD4+ T cells from blood, cultured in vitro, sampled after SARS-CoV-2 vaccination. CDR3 nucleotide sequence: TGTGCCAGCAGCACTCCGACTAGCCCCTATTACGAGCAGTACTTC. This codes for CASSTPTSPYYEQYF.